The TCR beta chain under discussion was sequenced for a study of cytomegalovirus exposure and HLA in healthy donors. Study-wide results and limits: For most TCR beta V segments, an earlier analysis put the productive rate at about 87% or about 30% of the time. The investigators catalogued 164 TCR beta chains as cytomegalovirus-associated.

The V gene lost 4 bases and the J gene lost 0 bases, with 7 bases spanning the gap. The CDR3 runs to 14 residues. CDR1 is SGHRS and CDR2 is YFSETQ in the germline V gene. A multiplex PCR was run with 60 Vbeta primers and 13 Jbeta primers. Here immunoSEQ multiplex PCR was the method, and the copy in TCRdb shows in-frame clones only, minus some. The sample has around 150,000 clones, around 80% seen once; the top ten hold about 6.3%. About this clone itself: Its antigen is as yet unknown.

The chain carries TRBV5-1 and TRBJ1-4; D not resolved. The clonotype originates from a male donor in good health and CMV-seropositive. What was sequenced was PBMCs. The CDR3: CASSVQATNEKLFF. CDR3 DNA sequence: TGCGCCAGCAGCGTACAAGCAACTAATGAAAAACTGTTTTTT. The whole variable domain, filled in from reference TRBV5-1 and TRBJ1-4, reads KAGVTQTPRYLIKTRGQQVTLSCSPISGHRSVSWYQQTPGQGLQFLFEYFSETQRNKGNFPGRFSGRQFSNSRSEMNVSTLELGDSALYLCASSVQATNEKLFFGSGTQLSVL.